The rows below give T cell receptor beta chains drawn from one sample of a study of beta chain features in type 1 diabetes. Sequenced by immunoSEQ multiplex PCR; TCRdb stores in-frame clones only, minus some. The sample includes 120,000 or so clones, around 17% of them seen just once. The sequenced material came from central memory CD4+ T cells from blood. The receptor set was obtained from a man aged 25-45 years with type 1 diabetes. Each CDR3 is given with its conserved first and last residue. Each record gives: D gene, V gene, J gene, clone size, CDR3 protein, CDR3 DNA. A D gene is named only where the DNA matches it firmly. Clone size is given for some rows only: seen once, a few or many times, or a class if the clone is expanded.

D: TRBD2
V: TRBV4-2
J: TRBJ2-3
size: few
CDR3: CASRNAGGTDTQYF
DNA: TGTGCCAGCAGGAACGCGGGGGGCACAGATACGCAGTATTTT

D: TRBD1
V: TRBV29-1
J: TRBJ1-1
size: NA
CDR3: CSVTGLTEAFF
DNA: TGCAGCGTGACAGGGTTAACTGAAGCTTTCTTT

D: TRBD1
V: TRBV23-1
J: TRBJ2-5
size: few
CDR3: CASPGQGVAGLVQYF
DNA: TGCGCCAGCCCCGGACAGGGCGTCGCTGGACTTGTCCAGTACTTC

D: NA
V: TRBV10-3
J: TRBJ1-3
size: NA
CDR3: CAISTDSGNTIYF
DNA: TGTGCCATCAGTACTGACAGTGGAAACACCATATATTTT

D: TRBD1
V: TRBV18
J: TRBJ2-7
size: few
CDR3: CASSPTGGHEQYF
DNA: TGTGCCAGCTCACCGACAGGGGGCCACGAGCAGTACTTC

D: NA
V: TRBV20-1
J: TRBJ1-2
size: NA
CDR3: CSALAGEGYTF
DNA: TGCAGTGCCCTGGCGGGGGAGGGCTACACCTTC

D: NA
V: TRBV2
J: TRBJ2-7
size: few
CDR3: CASIRDMVYKEQYF
DNA: TGTGCCAGCATTCGTGACATGGTTTATAAGGAGCAGTACTTC

D: NA
V: TRBV9
J: TRBJ2-3
size: NA
CDR3: CASSPSSGEGTQYF
DNA: TGTGCCAGCAGCCCCAGTAGTGGGGAAGGTACGCAGTATTTT

D: NA
V: TRBV11-3
J: TRBJ2-5
size: NA
CDR3: CASSLAGQGRGETQYF
DNA: TGTGCCAGCAGCTTAGCAGGGCAGGGAAGGGGAGAGACCCAGTACTTC

D: NA
V: TRBV12-2
J: TRBJ1-2
size: NA
CDR3: CASRLAPHRGDGYTF
DNA: TGTGCAAGTCGCTTAGCCCCCCACAGGGGTGATGGCTACACCTTC

D: TRBD2
V: TRBV4-2
J: TRBJ2-1
size: few
CDR3: CASRASGGIEQFF
DNA: TGTGCCAGCCGAGCAAGCGGGGGTATTGAGCAGTTCTTC

D: NA
V: TRBV4-3
J: TRBJ1-5
size: few
CDR3: CASSQDPIQPQHF
DNA: TGCGCCAGCAGCCAAGATCCCATTCAGCCCCAGCATTTT

D: NA
V: TRBV9
J: TRBJ2-2
size: many
CDR3: CASSVYQDTGELFF
DNA: TGTGCCAGCAGCGTTTACCAGGACACCGGGGAGCTGTTTTTT

D: TRBD1
V: TRBV29-1
J: TRBJ1-2
size: NA
CDR3: CSVIAGTDYGYTF
DNA: TGCAGCGTTATCGCCGGGACAGATTATGGCTACACCTTC

D: NA
V: TRBV9
J: TRBJ1-6
size: NA
CDR3: CASSLLGRWDSPLHF
DNA: TGTGCCAGCAGCCTCCTGGGACGGTGGGATTCACCCCTCCACTTT

D: TRBD1
V: TRBV5-4
J: TRBJ1-2
size: NA
CDR3: CASRVQGAYGYTF
DNA: TGTGCCAGCAGGGTACAGGGGGCGTATGGCTACACCTTC

D: TRBD2
V: TRBV6-6
J: TRBJ2-1
size: NA
CDR3: CASRDGGATYNEQFF
DNA: TGTGCCAGCAGGGACGGGGGGGCGACCTACAATGAGCAGTTCTTC

D: TRBD2
V: TRBV7-2
J: TRBJ2-1
size: few
CDR3: CASTGGIAYNEQFF
DNA: TGTGCCAGCACCGGGGGGATTGCCTACAATGAGCAGTTCTTC

D: NA
V: TRBV5-1
J: TRBJ2-1
size: many
CDR3: CASSLATGQRDEQFF
DNA: TGCGCCAGCAGCTTGGCGACAGGACAACGAGATGAGCAGTTCTTC

D: NA
V: TRBV11-3
J: TRBJ2-5
size: NA
CDR3: CASSLDTSGFLRETQYF
DNA: TGTGCCAGCAGCTTAGATACTTCGGGTTTCCTGAGGGAGACCCAGTACTTC

D: NA
V: TRBV9
J: TRBJ2-1
size: NA
CDR3: CASSLNNEQFF
DNA: TGTGCCAGCAGCCTCAACAATGAGCAGTTCTTC

D: NA
V: TRBV29-1
J: TRBJ1-2
size: few
CDR3: CSVGPQNGNYGYTF
DNA: TGCAGCGTTGGTCCCCAGAACGGTAACTATGGCTACACCTTC

D: NA
V: TRBV6-5
J: TRBJ2-5
size: few
CDR3: CASSYSGRIQETQYF
DNA: TGTGCCAGCAGTTACTCGGGGCGTATACAAGAGACCCAGTACTTC

D: NA
V: TRBV6-1
J: TRBJ2-5
size: NA
CDR3: CASSEAALGETQYF
DNA: TGTGCCAGCAGTGAAGCGGCCCTCGGGGAGACCCAGTACTTC

D: NA
V: TRBV6-6
J: TRBJ1-5
size: few
CDR3: CASSYENQPQHF
DNA: TGTGCCAGCAGTTACGAGAATCAGCCCCAGCATTTT

D: TRBD2
V: TRBV4-3
J: TRBJ2-3
size: few
CDR3: CASSQGAGAGDTQYF
DNA: TGCGCCAGCAGCCAAGGAGCGGGGGCAGGAGATACGCAGTATTTT

D: TRBD1
V: TRBV6-5
J: TRBJ1-2
size: few
CDR3: CASSYRGHGYTF
DNA: TGTGCCAGCAGTTACAGGGGGCATGGCTACACCTTC

D: NA
V: TRBV30
J: TRBJ1-5
size: few
CDR3: CAWTGGFDQPQHF
DNA: TGTGCCTGGACCGGAGGTTTTGATCAGCCCCAGCATTTT

D: NA
V: TRBV27
J: TRBJ2-1
size: many
CDR3: CASSSQTEAVNEQFF
DNA: TGTGCCAGCAGTTCCCAGACAGAGGCTGTCAATGAGCAGTTCTTC

D: NA
V: TRBV4-3
J: TRBJ2-2
size: NA
CDR3: CASTLDRTGELFF
DNA: TGCGCCAGCACCCTAGACAGGACCGGGGAGCTGTTTTTT

D: NA
V: TRBV9
J: TRBJ2-1
size: NA
CDR3: CASSVATETQFF
DNA: TGTGCCAGCAGCGTAGCTACGGAAACTCAGTTCTTC

D: TRBD1
V: TRBV5-1
J: TRBJ1-2
size: few
CDR3: CASSFGTASNYGYTF
DNA: TGCGCCAGCAGCTTCGGGACAGCCTCTAACTATGGCTACACCTTC

D: TRBD2
V: TRBV4-2
J: TRBJ2-3
size: NA
CDR3: CASSQEGGRSTDTQYF
DNA: TGTGCCAGCAGCCAAGAGGGCGGGAGGAGCACAGATACGCAGTATTTT

D: NA
V: TRBV20-1
J: TRBJ1-2
size: few
CDR3: CSATRDYGYTF
DNA: TGCAGTGCAACCAGGGACTATGGCTACACCTTC